The sequence of this T cell receptor beta chain was determined in a study of T cells in narcolepsy. Study information: Patients with NT1 or NT2 and healthy control donors were enrolled.

Data came from immunoSEQ multiplex PCR; TCRdb stores just in-frame clones and leaves some out. This repertoire shows fewer than 30,000 clones, around nine tenths found once; its top ten account for 1% to 1.3%. The sample holds one count of this clone. What it binds is unknown. Trimming cost V 5 bases and J 8 bases; bases outside gene matches: 9. Germline V gene data show CDR1 as SNHLY and CDR2 as FYNNEI. The CDR3 is made up of 15 amino acids. Points from the study as a whole: Blood of same and different patients, but not healthy controls, reportedly held recurring autoreactive clonotypes. Comparing one patient's CSF and blood CD4+ clonotypes highlighted HCRT- and TRIB2-specific autoreactive clonotypes.

The chain is built from TRBV2 and TRBJ2-1; TRBD2 matches at 10 bases. This clonotype originated in a human donor with narcolepsy. The sample consisted of CD45RA- memory CD4+ T cells from PBMCs. The CDR3 protein is CASSTEAGGPYEQFF. For the CDR3, the DNA is TGTGCCAGCAGTACGGAAGCGGGGGGGCCGTATGAGCAGTTCTTC.